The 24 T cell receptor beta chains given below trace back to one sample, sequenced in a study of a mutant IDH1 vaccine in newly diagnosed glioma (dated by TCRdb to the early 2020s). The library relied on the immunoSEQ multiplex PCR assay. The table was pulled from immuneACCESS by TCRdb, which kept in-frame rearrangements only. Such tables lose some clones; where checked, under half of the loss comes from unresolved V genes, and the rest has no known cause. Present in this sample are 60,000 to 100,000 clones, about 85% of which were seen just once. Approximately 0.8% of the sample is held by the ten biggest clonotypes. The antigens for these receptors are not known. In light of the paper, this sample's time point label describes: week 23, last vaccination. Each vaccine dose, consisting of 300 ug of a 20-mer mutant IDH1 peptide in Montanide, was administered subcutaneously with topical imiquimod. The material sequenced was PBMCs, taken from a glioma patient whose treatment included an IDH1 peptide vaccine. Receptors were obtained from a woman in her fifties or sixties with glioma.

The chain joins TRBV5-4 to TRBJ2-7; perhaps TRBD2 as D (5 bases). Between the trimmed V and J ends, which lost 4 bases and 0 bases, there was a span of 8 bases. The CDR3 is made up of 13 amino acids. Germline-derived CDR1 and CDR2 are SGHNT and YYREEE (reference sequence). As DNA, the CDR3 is TGTGCCAGCAGCCTCCGGGGCTCCTACGAGCAGTACTTC. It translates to CASSLRGSYEQYF.

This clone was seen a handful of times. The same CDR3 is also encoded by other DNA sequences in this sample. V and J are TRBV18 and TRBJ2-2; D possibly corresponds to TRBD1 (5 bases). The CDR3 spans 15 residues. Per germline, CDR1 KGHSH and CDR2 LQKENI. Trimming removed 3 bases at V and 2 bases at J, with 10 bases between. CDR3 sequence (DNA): TGTGCCAGCTCACCTCAGGGTACAAACACCGGGGAGCTGTTTTTT. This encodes CASSPQGTNTGELFF.

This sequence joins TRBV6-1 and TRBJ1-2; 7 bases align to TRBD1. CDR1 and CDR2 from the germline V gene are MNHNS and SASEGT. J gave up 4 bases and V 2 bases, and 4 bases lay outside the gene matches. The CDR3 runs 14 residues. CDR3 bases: TGTGCCAGCAGTGAATCTCAGGGGGGCTATGGCTACACCTTC. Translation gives CASSESQGGYGYTF.

The CDR3 loop reads CASSLLGQDKGYTF. The DNA of the CDR3 is TGCGCCAGCAGCCTCCTAGGACAGGATAAAGGCTACACCTTC. The J gene is TRBJ1-2, the V gene TRBV5-1, with TRBD1 identical over 7 bases. V gave up 4 bases and J gave up 8 bases; unmatched junction bases: 11. Germline CDR1 is SGHRS and CDR2 is YFSETQ. The length of the CDR3 is 14 residues.

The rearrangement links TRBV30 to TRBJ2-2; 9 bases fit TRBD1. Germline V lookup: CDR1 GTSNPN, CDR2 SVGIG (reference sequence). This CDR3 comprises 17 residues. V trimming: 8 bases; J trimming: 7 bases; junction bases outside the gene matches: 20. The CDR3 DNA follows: TGTGCCCGATTTCTTACAGGGGGCAAATCTAGTATCGGGGAGCTGTTTTTT. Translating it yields CARFLTGGKSSIGELFF.

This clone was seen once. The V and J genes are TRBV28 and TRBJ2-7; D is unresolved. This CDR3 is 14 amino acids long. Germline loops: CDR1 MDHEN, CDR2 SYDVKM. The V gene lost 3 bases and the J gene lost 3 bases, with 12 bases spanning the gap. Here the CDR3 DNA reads TGTGCCAGCAGTTTTCTAAAGGGCCGCTACGAGCAGTACTTC. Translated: CASSFLKGRYEQYF.

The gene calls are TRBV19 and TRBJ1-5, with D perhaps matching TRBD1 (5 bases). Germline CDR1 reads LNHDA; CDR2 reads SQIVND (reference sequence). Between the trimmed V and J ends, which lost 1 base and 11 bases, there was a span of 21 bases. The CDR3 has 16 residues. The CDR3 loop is CASSIVNTRWGSAQHF. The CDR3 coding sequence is TGTGCCAGTAGTATAGTTAACACCCGGTGGGGGTCAGCCCAGCATTTT.

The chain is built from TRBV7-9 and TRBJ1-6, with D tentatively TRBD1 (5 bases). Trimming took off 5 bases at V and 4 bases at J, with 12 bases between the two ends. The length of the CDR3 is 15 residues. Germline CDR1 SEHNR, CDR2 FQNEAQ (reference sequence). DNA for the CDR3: TGTGCCAGCAGCACCCAACAGGAATATAATTCACCCCTCCACTTT. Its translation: CASSTQQEYNSPLHF.

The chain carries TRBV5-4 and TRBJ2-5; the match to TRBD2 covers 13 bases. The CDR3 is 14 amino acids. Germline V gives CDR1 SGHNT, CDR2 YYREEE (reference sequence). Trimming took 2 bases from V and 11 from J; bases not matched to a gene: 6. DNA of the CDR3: TGTGCCAGCAGCTTACCGGGACTAGCGGGAAAGCAGTACTTC. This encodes CASSLPGLAGKQYF.

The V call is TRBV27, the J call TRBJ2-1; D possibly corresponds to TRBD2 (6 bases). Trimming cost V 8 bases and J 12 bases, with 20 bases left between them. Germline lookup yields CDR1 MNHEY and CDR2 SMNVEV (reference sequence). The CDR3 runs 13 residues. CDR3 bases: TGTGCCAGCCACCGGGACTCCCTCTCGGGGCAGTTCTTC. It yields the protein CASHRDSLSGQFF.

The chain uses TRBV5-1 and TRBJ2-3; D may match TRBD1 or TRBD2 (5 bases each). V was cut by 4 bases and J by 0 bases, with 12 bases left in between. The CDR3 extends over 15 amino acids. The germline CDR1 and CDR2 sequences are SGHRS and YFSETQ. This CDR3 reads CASSLRAGSTDTQYF. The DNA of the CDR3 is TGCGCCAGCAGCCTGAGGGCAGGGAGCACAGATACGCAGTATTTT.

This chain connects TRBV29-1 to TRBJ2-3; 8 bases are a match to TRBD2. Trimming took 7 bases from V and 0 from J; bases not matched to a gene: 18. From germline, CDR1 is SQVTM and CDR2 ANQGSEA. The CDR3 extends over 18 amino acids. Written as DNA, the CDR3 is TGCAGCGCACCGCTCGGGCGGGGGGCCGGACTAAGCACAGATACGCAGTATTTT. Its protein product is CSAPLGRGAGLSTDTQYF.

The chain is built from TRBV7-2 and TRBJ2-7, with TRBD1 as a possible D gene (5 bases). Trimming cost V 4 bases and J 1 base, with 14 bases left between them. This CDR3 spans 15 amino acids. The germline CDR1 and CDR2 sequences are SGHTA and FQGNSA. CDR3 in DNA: TGTGCCAGCAGCTCTAGGGGCAGTCCTTCCTACGAGCAGTACTTC. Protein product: CASSSRGSPSYEQYF.

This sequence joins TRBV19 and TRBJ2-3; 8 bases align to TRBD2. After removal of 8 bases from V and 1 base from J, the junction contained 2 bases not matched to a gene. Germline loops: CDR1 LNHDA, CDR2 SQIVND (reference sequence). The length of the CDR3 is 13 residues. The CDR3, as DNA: TGTGCCAGTGGTAGCGGGGGCACAGATACGCAGTATTTT. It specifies CASGSGGTDTQYF.

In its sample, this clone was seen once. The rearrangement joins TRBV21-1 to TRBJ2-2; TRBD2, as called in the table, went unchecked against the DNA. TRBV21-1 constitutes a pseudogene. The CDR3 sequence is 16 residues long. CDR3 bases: TGTGCCAGCAGCACCATTCCCCAGAGGTTCGCCGGGGAGCTGTTTTTT. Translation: CASSTIPQRFAGELFF.

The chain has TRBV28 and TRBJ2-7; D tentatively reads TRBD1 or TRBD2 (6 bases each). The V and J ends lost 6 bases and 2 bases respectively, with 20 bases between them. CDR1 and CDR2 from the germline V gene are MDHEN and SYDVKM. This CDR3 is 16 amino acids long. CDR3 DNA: TGTGCCAGCAGCAGTTTATGGGAGAGGGGGGCCTACGAGCAGTACTTC. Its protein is CASSSLWERGAYEQYF.

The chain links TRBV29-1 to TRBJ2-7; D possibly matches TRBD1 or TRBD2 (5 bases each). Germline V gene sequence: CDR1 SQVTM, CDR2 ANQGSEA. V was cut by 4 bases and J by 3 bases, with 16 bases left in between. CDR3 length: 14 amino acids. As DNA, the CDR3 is TGCAGCGTTGCCCCTGAGGGGAAGGGCTACGAGCAGTACTTC. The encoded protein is CSVAPEGKGYEQYF.

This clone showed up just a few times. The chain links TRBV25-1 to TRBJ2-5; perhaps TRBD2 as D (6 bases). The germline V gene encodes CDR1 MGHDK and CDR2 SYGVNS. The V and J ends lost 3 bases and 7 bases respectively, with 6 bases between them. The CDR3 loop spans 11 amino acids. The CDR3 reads CASSDGGTQYF. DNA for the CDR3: TGTGCCAGCAGTGACGGGGGGACCCAGTACTTC.

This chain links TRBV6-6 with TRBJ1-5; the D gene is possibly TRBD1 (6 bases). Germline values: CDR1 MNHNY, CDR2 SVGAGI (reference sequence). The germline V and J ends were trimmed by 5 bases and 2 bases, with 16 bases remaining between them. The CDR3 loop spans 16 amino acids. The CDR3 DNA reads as TGTGCCAGCAGTGGGACGGGGGGGCGAGGCAATCAGCCCCAGCATTTT. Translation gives CASSGTGGRGNQPQHF.

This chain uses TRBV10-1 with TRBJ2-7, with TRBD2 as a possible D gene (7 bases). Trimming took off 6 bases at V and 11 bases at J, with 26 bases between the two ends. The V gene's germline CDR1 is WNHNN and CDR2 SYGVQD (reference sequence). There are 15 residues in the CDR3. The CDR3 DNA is TGCGCCAGCAGACCGGAGGGGGGGGAGGGCCCGCTCAAGTACTTC. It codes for CASRPEGGEGPLKYF.

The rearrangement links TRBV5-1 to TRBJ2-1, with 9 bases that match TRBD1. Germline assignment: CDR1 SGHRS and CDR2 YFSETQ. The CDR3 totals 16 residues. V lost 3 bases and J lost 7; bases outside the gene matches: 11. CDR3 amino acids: CASSWPGTGKWNEQFF. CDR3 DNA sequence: TGCGCCAGCAGCTGGCCCGGGACAGGGAAATGGAATGAGCAGTTCTTC. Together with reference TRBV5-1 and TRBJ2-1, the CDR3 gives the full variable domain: KAGVTQTPRYLIKTRGQQVTLSCSPISGHRSVSWYQQTPGQGLQFLFEYFSETQRNKGNFPGRFSGRQFSNSRSEMNVSTLELGDSALYLCASSWPGTGKWNEQFFGPGTRLTVL.

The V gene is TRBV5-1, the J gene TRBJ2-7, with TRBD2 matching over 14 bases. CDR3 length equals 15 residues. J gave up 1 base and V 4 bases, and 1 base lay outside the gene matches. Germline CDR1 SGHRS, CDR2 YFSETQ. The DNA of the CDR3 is TGCGCCAGCAGCCGACTAGCGGGAGGGTCCTACGAGCAGTACTTC. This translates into CASSRLAGGSYEQYF.

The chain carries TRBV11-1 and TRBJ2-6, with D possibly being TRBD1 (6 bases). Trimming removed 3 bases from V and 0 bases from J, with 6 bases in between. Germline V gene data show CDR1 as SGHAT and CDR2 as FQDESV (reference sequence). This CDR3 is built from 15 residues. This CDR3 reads CASSFRGSGANVLTF. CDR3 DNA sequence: TGTGCCAGCAGCTTCAGGGGCTCTGGGGCCAACGTCCTGACTTTC.

The CDR3 loop reads CASSLGGDLLNTEAFF. CDR3 in DNA: TGTGCCAGCAGCTTAGGTGGGGACCTATTGAACACTGAAGCTTTCTTT. This chain uses TRBV11-2 with TRBJ1-1, with D possibly matching TRBD1 (5 bases). Deletions cut 1 base from V and 0 bases from J, with 12 bases between. The length of the CDR3 is 16 residues. CDR1 and CDR2 from the germline V gene are SGHAT and FQNNGV.